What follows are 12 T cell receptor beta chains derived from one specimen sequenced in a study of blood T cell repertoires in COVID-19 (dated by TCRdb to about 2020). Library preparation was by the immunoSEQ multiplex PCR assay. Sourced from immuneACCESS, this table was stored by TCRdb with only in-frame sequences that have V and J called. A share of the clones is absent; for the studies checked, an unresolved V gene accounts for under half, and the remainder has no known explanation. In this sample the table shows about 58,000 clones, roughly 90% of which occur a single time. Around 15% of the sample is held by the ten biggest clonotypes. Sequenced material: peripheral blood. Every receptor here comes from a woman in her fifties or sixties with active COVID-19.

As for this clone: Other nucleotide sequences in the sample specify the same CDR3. For the CDR3, the DNA is TGTGCCAGCAGCCTAGGTGGGGGGGACACAGATACGCAGTATTTT. Its translation: CASSLGGGDTDTQYF. V is TRBV7-3 and J is TRBJ2-3; 7 nucleotides agree with TRBD2. The CDR3 length is 15 residues. Looked up from germline, CDR1 is SGHTA and CDR2 is FQGTGA. V trimming: 5 bases; J trimming: 2 bases; junction bases outside the gene matches: 7.

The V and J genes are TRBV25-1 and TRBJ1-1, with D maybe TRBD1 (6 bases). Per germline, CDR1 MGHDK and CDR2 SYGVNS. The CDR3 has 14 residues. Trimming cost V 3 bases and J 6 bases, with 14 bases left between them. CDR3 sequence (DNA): TGTGCCAGCAGTGAGAGGGGGAGTGGCGCTGAAGCTTTCTTT. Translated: CASSERGSGAEAFF.

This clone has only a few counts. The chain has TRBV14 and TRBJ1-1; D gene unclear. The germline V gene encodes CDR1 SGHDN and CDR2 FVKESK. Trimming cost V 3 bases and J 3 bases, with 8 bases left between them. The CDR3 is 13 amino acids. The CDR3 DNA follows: TGTGCCAGCAGCCAGTCCCTTGACACTGAAGCTTTCTTT. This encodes CASSQSLDTEAFF.

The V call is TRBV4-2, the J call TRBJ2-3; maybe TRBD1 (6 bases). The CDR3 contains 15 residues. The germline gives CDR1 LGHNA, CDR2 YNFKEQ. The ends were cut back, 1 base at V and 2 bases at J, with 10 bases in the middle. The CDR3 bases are TGTGCCAGCAGCCAAGGACAGGTGTACACAGATACGCAGTATTTT. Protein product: CASSQGQVYTDTQYF.

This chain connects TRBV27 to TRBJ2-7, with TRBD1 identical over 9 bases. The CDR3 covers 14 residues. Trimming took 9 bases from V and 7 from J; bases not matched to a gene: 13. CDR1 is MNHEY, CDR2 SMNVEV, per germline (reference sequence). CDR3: CASSSGTGSGEQYF. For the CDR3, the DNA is TGTGCCAGTTCTTCCGGGACAGGGAGTGGAGAGCAGTACTTC.

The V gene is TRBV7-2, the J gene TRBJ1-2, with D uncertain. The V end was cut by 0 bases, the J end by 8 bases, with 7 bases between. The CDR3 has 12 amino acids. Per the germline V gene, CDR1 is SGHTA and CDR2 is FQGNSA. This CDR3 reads CASSLAFLGYTF. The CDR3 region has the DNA TGTGCCAGCAGCTTAGCGTTCTTAGGCTACACCTTC.

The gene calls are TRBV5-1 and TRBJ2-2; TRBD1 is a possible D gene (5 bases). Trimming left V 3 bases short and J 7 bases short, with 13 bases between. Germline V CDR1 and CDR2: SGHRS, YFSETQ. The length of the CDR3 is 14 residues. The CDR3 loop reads CASSSTARDGELFF. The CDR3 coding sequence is TGCGCCAGCAGCTCGACAGCTAGGGACGGGGAGCTGTTTTTT.

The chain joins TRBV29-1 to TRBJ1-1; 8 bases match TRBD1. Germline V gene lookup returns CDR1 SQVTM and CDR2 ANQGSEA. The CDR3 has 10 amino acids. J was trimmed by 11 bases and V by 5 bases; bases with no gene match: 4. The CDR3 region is CSVLTGEAFF. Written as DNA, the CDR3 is TGCAGCGTTTTGACAGGGGAGGCTTTCTTT.

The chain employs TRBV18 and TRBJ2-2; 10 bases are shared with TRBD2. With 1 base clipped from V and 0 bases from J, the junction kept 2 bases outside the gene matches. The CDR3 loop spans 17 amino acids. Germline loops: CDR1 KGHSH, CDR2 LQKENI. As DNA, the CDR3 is TGTGCCAGCTCACCACTAGCGGGGGGCGCGAACACCGGGGAGCTGTTTTTT. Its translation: CASSPLAGGANTGELFF. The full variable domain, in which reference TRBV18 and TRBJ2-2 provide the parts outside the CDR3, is NAGVMQNPRHLVRRRGQEARLRCSPMKGHSHVYWYRQLPEEGLKFMVYLQKENIIDESGMPKERFSAEFPKEGPSILRIQQVVRGDSAAYFCASSPLAGGANTGELFFGEGSRLTVL.

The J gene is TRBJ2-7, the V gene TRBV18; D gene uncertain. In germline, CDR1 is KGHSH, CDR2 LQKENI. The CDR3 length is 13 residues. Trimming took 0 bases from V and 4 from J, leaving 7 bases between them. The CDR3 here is CASSPPSGYEQYF. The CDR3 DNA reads TGTGCCAGCTCACCACCGAGTGGTTACGAGCAGTACTTC. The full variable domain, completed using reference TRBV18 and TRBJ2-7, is NAGVMQNPRHLVRRRGQEARLRCSPMKGHSHVYWYRQLPEEGLKFMVYLQKENIIDESGMPKERFSAEFPKEGPSILRIQQVVRGDSAAYFCASSPPSGYEQYFGPGTRLTVT.

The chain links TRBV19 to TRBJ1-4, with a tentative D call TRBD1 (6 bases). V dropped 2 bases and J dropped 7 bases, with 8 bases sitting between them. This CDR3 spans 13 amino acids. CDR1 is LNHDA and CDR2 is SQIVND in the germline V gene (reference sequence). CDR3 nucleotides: TGTGCCAGTAGTATAAAAGGGGGTGAAAAACTGTTTTTT. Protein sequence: CASSIKGGEKLFF.

The CDR3, as DNA: TGTGCCAGCAGCACAGACGGACACTACGAGCAGTACTTC. Translating gives CASSTDGHYEQYF. The genes are TRBV11-2 and TRBJ2-7; D might be TRBD1 (5 bases). The CDR3 runs 13 residues. V was shortened by 5 bases and J by 3 bases, with 11 bases between the two germline ends. Germline loops: CDR1 SGHAT, CDR2 FQNNGV. Full variable domain (remainder filled in from reference TRBV11-2 and TRBJ2-7): EAGVAQSPRYKIIEKRQSVAFWCNPISGHATLYWYQQILGQGPKLLIQFQNNGVVDDSQLPKDRFSAERLKGVDSTLKIQPAKLEDSAVYLCASSTDGHYEQYFGPGTRLTVT.